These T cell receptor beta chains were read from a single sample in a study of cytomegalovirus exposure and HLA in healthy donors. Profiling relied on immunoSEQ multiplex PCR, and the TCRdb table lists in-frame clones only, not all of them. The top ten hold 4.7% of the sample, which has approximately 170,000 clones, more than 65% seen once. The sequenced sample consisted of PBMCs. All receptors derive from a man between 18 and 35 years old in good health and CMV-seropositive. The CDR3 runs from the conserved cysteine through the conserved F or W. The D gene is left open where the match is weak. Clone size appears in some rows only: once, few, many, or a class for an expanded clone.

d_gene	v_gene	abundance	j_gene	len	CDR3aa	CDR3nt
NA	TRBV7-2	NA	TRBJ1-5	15	CASSFVLNSNQPQHF	TGTGCCAGCAGCTTCGTACTAAATAGCAATCAGCCCCAGCATTTT
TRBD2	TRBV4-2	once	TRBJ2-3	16	CASSQDPSGTVDTQYF	TGTGCCAGCAGCCAAGACCCTAGCGGGACGGTGGATACGCAGTATTTT
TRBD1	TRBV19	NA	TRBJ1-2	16	CASRRGWDRGNYGYTF	TGTGCCAGTAGGCGAGGATGGGACAGAGGTAACTATGGCTACACCTTC
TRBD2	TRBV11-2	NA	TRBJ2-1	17	CASSLGLLATRGNEQFF	TGTGCCAGCAGCTTAGGACTACTAGCGACTCGGGGTAATGAGCAGTTCTTC
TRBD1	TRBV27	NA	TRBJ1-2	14	CASSLSGGAYGYTF	TGTGCCAGCAGTTTATCAGGGGGCGCCTATGGCTACACCTTC
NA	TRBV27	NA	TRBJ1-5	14	CASRPAGGGQPQHF	TGTGCCAGCAGACCCGCTGGCGGGGGTCAGCCCCAGCATTTT
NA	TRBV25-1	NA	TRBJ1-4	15	CASSEWSGGGEKLFF	TGTGCCAGCAGTGAATGGAGCGGAGGTGGTGAAAAACTGTTTTTT
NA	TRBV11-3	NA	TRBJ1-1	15	CASSFREGVNTEAFF	TGTGCCAGCAGCTTCAGGGAGGGGGTGAACACTGAAGCTTTCTTT
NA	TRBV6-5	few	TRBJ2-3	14	CASRADSGTDTQYF	TGTGCCAGCAGGGCCGATAGCGGCACAGATACGCAGTATTTT
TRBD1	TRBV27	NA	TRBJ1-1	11	CASSRGQGAFF	TGTGCCAGCAGTCGGGGACAGGGGGCTTTCTTT
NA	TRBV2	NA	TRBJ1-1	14	CASGLGRVNTEAFF	TGTGCCAGCGGTTTAGGCAGGGTGAACACTGAAGCTTTCTTT
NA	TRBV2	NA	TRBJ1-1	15	CASSARGTGGTEAFF	TGTGCCAGCAGTGCACGGGGGACGGGGGGCACTGAAGCTTTCTTT
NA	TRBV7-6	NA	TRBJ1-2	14	CASSQQGSHYGYTF	TGTGCCAGCAGCCAACAGGGTTCCCATTATGGCTACACCTTC
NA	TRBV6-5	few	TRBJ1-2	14	CASISGRGEHGYTF	TGTGCCAGCATTTCGGGCAGGGGTGAACATGGCTACACCTTC
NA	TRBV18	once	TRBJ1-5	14	CASSPGSGNQPQHF	TGTGCCAGCTCACCAGGAAGCGGTAATCAGCCCCAGCATTTT
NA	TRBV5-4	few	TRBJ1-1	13	CASSLTGNTEAFF	TGTGCCAGCAGCTTGACAGGGAACACTGAAGCTTTCTTT
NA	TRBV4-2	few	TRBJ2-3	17	CASSPGGGAGTTDTQYF	TGTGCCAGCAGTCCGGGTGGGGGCGCGGGCACCACAGATACGCAGTATTTT
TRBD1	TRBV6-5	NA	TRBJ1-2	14	CASSYGTGTYGYTF	TGTGCCAGCAGTTACGGGACAGGGACATATGGCTACACCTTC
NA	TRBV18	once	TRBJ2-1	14	CASSPGLPYNEQFF	TGTGCCAGCTCACCCGGACTCCCCTACAATGAGCAGTTCTTC
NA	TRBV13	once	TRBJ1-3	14	CASSTTGSGNTIYF	TGTGCCAGCAGCACCACAGGGTCTGGAAACACCATATATTTT
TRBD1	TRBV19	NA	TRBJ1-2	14	CASIRDRDNYGYTF	TGTGCCAGCATCCGGGACAGGGATAACTATGGCTACACCTTC
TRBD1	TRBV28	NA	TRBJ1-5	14	CASTGAGGNQPQHF	TGTGCCAGCACGGGGGCAGGGGGGAATCAGCCCCAGCATTTT
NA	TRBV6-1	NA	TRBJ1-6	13	CASSTWANSPLHF	TGTGCCAGCAGTACATGGGCGAATTCACCCCTCCACTTT
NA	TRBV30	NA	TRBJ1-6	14	CAWSRAGPNSPLHF	TGTGCCTGGAGCCGCGCAGGCCCCAATTCACCCCTCCACTTT
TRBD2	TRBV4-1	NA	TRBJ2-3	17	CASSQGRRAGDTDTQYF	TGCGCCAGCAGCCAAGGGCGGCGAGCGGGAGATACAGATACGCAGTATTTT
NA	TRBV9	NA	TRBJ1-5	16	CASSVAQSPPDQPQHF	TGTGCCAGCAGCGTAGCACAGTCCCCGCCCGATCAGCCCCAGCATTTT
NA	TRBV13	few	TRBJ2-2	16	CASSPTPVRGAGELFF	TGTGCCAGCAGCCCCACTCCGGTCCGCGGTGCTGGGGAGCTGTTTTTT
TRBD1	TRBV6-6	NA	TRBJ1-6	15	CASSAQGASNSPLHF	TGTGCCAGCAGTGCACAGGGGGCGAGTAATTCACCCCTCCACTTT
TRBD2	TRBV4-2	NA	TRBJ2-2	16	CASSLGGGASTGELFF	TGTGCCAGCAGCTTGGGGGGAGGGGCTAGCACCGGGGAGCTGTTTTTT
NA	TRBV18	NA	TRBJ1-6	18	CASSLMFLRQEHNSPLHF	TGTGCCAGCTCACTCATGTTCCTACGACAGGAGCATAATTCACCCCTCCACTTT
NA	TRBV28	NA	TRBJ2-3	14	CASSDPTGGGTQYF	TGTGCCAGCAGTGACCCAACAGGGGGGGGTACGCAGTATTTT
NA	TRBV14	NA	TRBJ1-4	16	CASSQAPAREGEKLFF	TGTGCCAGCAGCCAAGCACCGGCCAGGGAGGGGGAAAAACTGTTTTTT
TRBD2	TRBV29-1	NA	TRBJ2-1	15	CSVEGRGSLDNEQFF	TGCAGCGTTGAAGGTCGCGGGAGCCTGGACAATGAGCAGTTCTTC
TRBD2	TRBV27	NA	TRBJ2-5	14	CASSGYGEGETQYF	TGTGCCAGCAGTGGCTATGGGGAGGGAGAGACCCAGTACTTC
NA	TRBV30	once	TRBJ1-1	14	CAWSVRGANTEAFF	TGTGCCTGGAGTGTACGCGGCGCGAACACTGAAGCTTTCTTT
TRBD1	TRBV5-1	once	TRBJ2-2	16	CASSLERTGAAGELFF	TGCGCCAGCAGCTTGGAGCGGACAGGGGCTGCCGGGGAGCTGTTTTTT
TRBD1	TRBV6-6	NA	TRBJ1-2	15	CASKIPGGADYGYTF	TGTGCCAGCAAAATACCAGGGGGCGCGGACTATGGCTACACCTTC
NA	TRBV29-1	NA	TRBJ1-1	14	CSVSRRGEGTEAFF	TGCAGTGTTTCCCGGCGGGGCGAGGGGACTGAAGCTTTCTTT
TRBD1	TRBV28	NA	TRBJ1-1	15	CASSLQGAQGTEAFF	TGTGCCAGCAGTTTACAGGGGGCGCAGGGGACTGAAGCTTTCTTT
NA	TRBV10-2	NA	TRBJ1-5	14	CASSDHNYDQPQHF	TGCGCCAGCAGTGATCACAATTACGATCAGCCCCAGCATTTT
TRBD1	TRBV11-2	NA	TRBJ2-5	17	CASSPAGRGQGQETQYF	TGTGCCAGCAGCCCGGCGGGGAGGGGACAGGGACAAGAGACCCAGTACTTC
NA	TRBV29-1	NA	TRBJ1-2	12	CSGRQTNYGYTF	TGCAGCGGTAGACAGACTAACTATGGCTACACCTTC
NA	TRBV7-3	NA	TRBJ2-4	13	CASSLTQANIQYF	TGTGCCAGCAGCTTAACGCAGGCAAACATTCAGTACTTC
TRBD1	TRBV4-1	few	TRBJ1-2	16	CASSQDPGTGGNGYTF	TGCGCCAGCAGCCAAGATCCGGGGACAGGGGGCAATGGCTACACCTTC